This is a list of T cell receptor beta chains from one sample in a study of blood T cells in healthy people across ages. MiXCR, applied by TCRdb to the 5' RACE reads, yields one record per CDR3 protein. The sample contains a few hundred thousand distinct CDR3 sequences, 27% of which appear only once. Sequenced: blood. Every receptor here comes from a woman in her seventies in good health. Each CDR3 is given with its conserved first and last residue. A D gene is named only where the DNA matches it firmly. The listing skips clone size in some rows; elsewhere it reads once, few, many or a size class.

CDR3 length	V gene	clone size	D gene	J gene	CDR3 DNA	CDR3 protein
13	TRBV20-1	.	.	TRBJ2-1	TGCAGTGCTAGAGGGGCGGGACCTCATGAGCAGTTCTTC	CSARGAGPHEQFF
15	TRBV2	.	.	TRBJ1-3	TGTGCCAGCAGAGCGCAGGGGACCTCTGGAAACACCATATATTTT	CASRAQGTSGNTIYF
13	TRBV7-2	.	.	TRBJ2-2	TGTGCCAGCAGCCACCAGGCCACCGGGGAGCTGTTTTTT	CASSHQATGELFF
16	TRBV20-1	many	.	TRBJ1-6	TGCAGTGCCAGGGATGGGGGAAAAGGGAGTAGTTCACCCCTCCACTTT	CSARDGGKGSSSPLHF
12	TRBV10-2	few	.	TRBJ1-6	TGCGCCAGCCAGGGTACCAATTCACCCCTCCACTTT	CASQGTNSPLHF
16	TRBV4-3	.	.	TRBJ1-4	TGCGCCAGCAGCCATGCCATGACGGGGAGAAATGAAAAACTGTTTTTT	CASSHAMTGRNEKLFF
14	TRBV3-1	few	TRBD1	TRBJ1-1	TGTGCCAGCAGCCAAGGACAGGGGAGATCTGAAGCTTTCTTT	CASSQGQGRSEAFF
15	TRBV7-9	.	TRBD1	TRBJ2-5	TGTGCCAGCAGCCAGGGACAGCTGTACCAAGAGACCCAGTACTTC	CASSQGQLYQETQYF
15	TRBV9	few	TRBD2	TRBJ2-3	TGTGCCAGCAGCGTAAGAGCGGGAGGGCCAGATACGCAGTATTTT	CASSVRAGGPDTQYF
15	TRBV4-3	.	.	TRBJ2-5	TGCGCCAGCAGAAAAGACAGGTCCCGGGGGGAGACCCAGTACTTC	CASRKDRSRGETQYF
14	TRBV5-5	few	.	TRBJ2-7	TGTGCCAGCAGCTTGAGGGGGACCCTATACGAGCAGTACTTC	CASSLRGTLYEQYF
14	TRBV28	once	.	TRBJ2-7	TGTGCCAGCAGCTTACTAGTCTTCTCCTACGAGCAGTACTTC	CASSLLVFSYEQYF
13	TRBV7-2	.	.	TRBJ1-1	TGTGTCAGCAGGAAAGGGAGGGCCACTGAAGCTTTCTTT	CVSRKGRATEAFF
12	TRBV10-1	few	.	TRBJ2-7	TGCGCCAGACAGGAGGGCCCCTACGAGCAGTACTTC	CARQEGPYEQYF
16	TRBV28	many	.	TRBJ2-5	TGTGCCAGCAGTTTAAACGGGAGAGGGTCCGAAGAGACCCAGTACTTC	CASSLNGRGSEETQYF
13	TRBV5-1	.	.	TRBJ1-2	TGCGCCAGCAGCTTGAACAACAGGGATGGCTACACCTTC	CASSLNNRDGYTF
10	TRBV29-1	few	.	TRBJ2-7	TGCAGCGCCGGGGATGGCGAGCAGTACTTC	CSAGDGEQYF
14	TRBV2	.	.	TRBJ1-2	TGTGCCAGTGAAAAGGCCAGGGTAAACTATGGCTACACCTTC	CASEKARVNYGYTF
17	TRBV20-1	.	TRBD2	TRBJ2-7	TGCAGTGCTAGCGGACTAGCGGGGAACCAGGGGCCCTACGAGCAGTACTTC	CSASGLAGNQGPYEQYF
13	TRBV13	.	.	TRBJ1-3	TGTGCCAGCAGCTTAGGTCGTGGAAACACCATATATTTT	CASSLGRGNTIYF
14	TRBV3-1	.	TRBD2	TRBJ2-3	TGTGCCAGCAGTCAAAGCGGGGGCACAGATACGCAGTATTTT	CASSQSGGTDTQYF
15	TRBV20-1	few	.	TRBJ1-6	TGCAGTGCTAGGTTCGGGGACCGGGATAATTCACCCCTCCACTTT	CSARFGDRDNSPLHF
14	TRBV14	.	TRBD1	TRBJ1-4	TGTGCCAGCAGCCAAAACAGGGGTAATGAAAAACTGTTTTTT	CASSQNRGNEKLFF
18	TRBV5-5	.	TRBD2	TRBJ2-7	TGTGCCAGCAGCTTACGATCTTTGACTAGCGGGGGATCCTACGAGCAGTACTTC	CASSLRSLTSGGSYEQYF
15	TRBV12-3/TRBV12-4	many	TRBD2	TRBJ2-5	TGTGCCAGCAGTTTAGTCGGCGGGAGGGAAGAGACCCAGTACTTC	CASSLVGGREETQYF